Listed below are T cell receptor beta chains from one sample, sequenced in a study of naive and memory T cell subsets. TCRdb ran MiXCR on the UMI-ligation and nested PCR reads and lists one entry per CDR3 protein. Among some 110,000 distinct CDR3 sequences listed, about 14% were seen once. The source material was naive CD8+ T cells from blood. The source of these receptors is a human donor in good health. CDR3s include the opening cysteine and the closing phenylalanine or tryptophan. The D gene is left open where the match is weak. Some rows have no size entry. The others give once, few or many, or a class for an expanded clone.

J gene: TRBJ2-7; V gene: TRBV9; clone size: few; D gene: TRBD2; CDR3 DNA: TGTGCCAGCAGCGAGCTAGCGGGGAAACCCTACGAGCAGTACTTC; CDR3 protein: CASSELAGKPYEQYF
J gene: TRBJ1-1; V gene: TRBV18; clone size: few; D gene: NA; CDR3 DNA: TGTGCCAGCTCACCAATCTCACAGGAGAACACTGAAGCTTTCTTT; CDR3 protein: CASSPISQENTEAFF
J gene: TRBJ2-6; V gene: TRBV28; clone size: NA; D gene: NA; CDR3 DNA: TGTGCCAGCAGTCCCGGGGCAGGGAGTTCTGGGGCCAACGTCCTGACTTTC; CDR3 protein: CASSPGAGSSGANVLTF
J gene: TRBJ2-7; V gene: TRBV5-6; clone size: NA; D gene: NA; CDR3 DNA: TGTGCCAGCAGCTTAAACTCCGGGAACTACGAGCAGTACTTC; CDR3 protein: CASSLNSGNYEQYF
J gene: TRBJ1-6; V gene: TRBV9; clone size: NA; D gene: TRBD1; CDR3 DNA: TGTGCCAGCAGCGGGGGACAGGGCTATAATTCACCCCTCCACTTT; CDR3 protein: CASSGGQGYNSPLHF
J gene: TRBJ1-1; V gene: TRBV20-1; clone size: few; D gene: TRBD1; CDR3 DNA: TGCAGTGCTAGAGATCCCGACAGGGGGGACACTGAAGCTTTCTTT; CDR3 protein: CSARDPDRGDTEAFF
J gene: TRBJ2-3; V gene: TRBV10-3; clone size: many; D gene: NA; CDR3 DNA: TGTGCCATCAGTAGAGTTTTGACAGCGAGGAGTACAGATACGCAGTATTTT; CDR3 protein: CAISRVLTARSTDTQYF
J gene: TRBJ1-5; V gene: TRBV19; clone size: NA; D gene: TRBD1; CDR3 DNA: TGTGCCAGTACGGAACAGGGGGGTCAGCCCCAGCATTTT; CDR3 protein: CASTEQGGQPQHF
J gene: TRBJ2-1; V gene: TRBV2; clone size: NA; D gene: NA; CDR3 DNA: TGTGCCAGCAGTGGGGCTAGCGACTACAATGAGCAGTTCTTC; CDR3 protein: CASSGASDYNEQFF
J gene: TRBJ2-3; V gene: TRBV6-5; clone size: NA; D gene: TRBD2; CDR3 DNA: TGTGCCAGCAGTTACGAACCGGGACTAGCGGGAGTCGTTTCAGATACGCAGTATTTT; CDR3 protein: CASSYEPGLAGVVSDTQYF
J gene: TRBJ2-3; V gene: TRBV29-1; clone size: many; D gene: NA; CDR3 DNA: TGCAGCGTTGAATTTTCAGGCAGGGTGGGAGATACGCAGTATTTT; CDR3 protein: CSVEFSGRVGDTQYF
J gene: TRBJ1-1; V gene: TRBV5-5; clone size: many; D gene: NA; CDR3 DNA: TGTGCCAGCAGCAGCTCCGGGTTCTTCACTGAAGCTTTCTTT; CDR3 protein: CASSSSGFFTEAFF
J gene: TRBJ2-3; V gene: TRBV2; clone size: NA; D gene: NA; CDR3 DNA: TGTGCCAGCGGGGCGGGTAGCACAGATACGCAGTATTTT; CDR3 protein: CASGAGSTDTQYF
J gene: TRBJ1-4; V gene: TRBV5-5; clone size: NA; D gene: TRBD1; CDR3 DNA: TGTGCCAGCAGCTTCCATCCAGGGGGACAGGGAGAACTGTTTTTT; CDR3 protein: CASSFHPGGQGELFF
J gene: TRBJ1-1; V gene: TRBV7-9; clone size: many; D gene: NA; CDR3 DNA: TGTGCCAGCAGAGGTTCGGACACTGAAGCTTTCTTT; CDR3 protein: CASRGSDTEAFF
J gene: TRBJ2-7; V gene: TRBV28; clone size: NA; D gene: TRBD1; CDR3 DNA: TGTGCCAGCAGTTTCGGGGAACAGGGGAGCTACGAGCAGTACTTC; CDR3 protein: CASSFGEQGSYEQYF
J gene: TRBJ2-1; V gene: TRBV5-1; clone size: NA; D gene: TRBD2; CDR3 DNA: TGCGCCAGCAGGAGGCGACTAGCGGGGGGGTTTCGGAATGAGCAGTTCTTC; CDR3 protein: CASRRRLAGGFRNEQFF
J gene: TRBJ2-2; V gene: TRBV10-3; clone size: few; D gene: NA; CDR3 DNA: TGTGCCATCAGTGATGGTGAGGCGTTGGACAGCACCGGGGAGCTGTTTTTT; CDR3 protein: CAISDGEALDSTGELFF
J gene: TRBJ2-3; V gene: TRBV12-3/TRBV12-4; clone size: NA; D gene: NA; CDR3 DNA: TGTGCCAGCAGCCCCGCGGGACCAAGTCTCGATACGCAGTATTTT; CDR3 protein: CASSPAGPSLDTQYF
J gene: TRBJ2-2; V gene: TRBV11-3; clone size: NA; D gene: NA; CDR3 DNA: TGTGCCAGCAGTTTCGGGGTCACCGGGGAGCTGTTTTTT; CDR3 protein: CASSFGVTGELFF
J gene: TRBJ2-1; V gene: TRBV12-3/TRBV12-4; clone size: NA; D gene: NA; CDR3 DNA: TGTGCCAGCAGTCCTCGGGGACCCGGCAATGAGCAGTTCTTC; CDR3 protein: CASSPRGPGNEQFF
J gene: TRBJ2-1; V gene: TRBV19; clone size: many; D gene: NA; CDR3 DNA: TGTGCCAGTAGTATACTTTACAATGAGCAGTTCTTC; CDR3 protein: CASSILYNEQFF
J gene: TRBJ1-5; V gene: TRBV7-8; clone size: many; D gene: NA; CDR3 DNA: TGTGCCAGCAGCTTAGACAGGGCAAGCAATCAGCCCCAGCATTTT; CDR3 protein: CASSLDRASNQPQHF
J gene: TRBJ2-7; V gene: TRBV7-2; clone size: NA; D gene: NA; CDR3 DNA: TGTGCCAGCAGCTTAGCGCGGGGACAGAGGACCTACGAGCAGTACTTC; CDR3 protein: CASSLARGQRTYEQYF
J gene: TRBJ2-5; V gene: TRBV12-3/TRBV12-4; clone size: few; D gene: NA; CDR3 DNA: TGTGCCAGCAGTTTTAGGCTTAAAGAGACCCAGTACTTC; CDR3 protein: CASSFRLKETQYF
J gene: TRBJ1-1; V gene: TRBV27; clone size: few; D gene: NA; CDR3 DNA: TGTGCCAGCAGTTTTGGACCAAACACTGAAGCTTTCTTT; CDR3 protein: CASSFGPNTEAFF
J gene: TRBJ1-5; V gene: TRBV2; clone size: few; D gene: TRBD1; CDR3 DNA: TGTGCCAGCAGTGAAGTGGGACAGGGCGATCAGCCCCAGCATTTT; CDR3 protein: CASSEVGQGDQPQHF
J gene: TRBJ2-5; V gene: TRBV12-3/TRBV12-4; clone size: NA; D gene: TRBD2; CDR3 DNA: TGTGCCAGCAGTTCCCTAGCGGGAGGACAAGAGACCCAGTACTTC; CDR3 protein: CASSSLAGGQETQYF
J gene: TRBJ2-3; V gene: TRBV7-8; clone size: few; D gene: NA; CDR3 DNA: TGTGCCAGCAGCTTTCTGTCCGATACGCAGTATTTT; CDR3 protein: CASSFLSDTQYF
J gene: TRBJ2-3; V gene: TRBV4-2; clone size: many; D gene: NA; CDR3 DNA: TGTGCCAGCAGCCAAGATCCCCCTTTGAATACGCAGTATTTT; CDR3 protein: CASSQDPPLNTQYF
J gene: TRBJ1-2; V gene: TRBV12-3/TRBV12-4; clone size: NA; D gene: TRBD1; CDR3 DNA: TGTGCCAGCAGCCCCTGGACAGGGAAGGGGGATGGCTACACCTTC; CDR3 protein: CASSPWTGKGDGYTF
J gene: TRBJ2-1; V gene: TRBV19; clone size: NA; D gene: NA; CDR3 DNA: TGTGCCAGTAGTACCAGTACTAGCTTGGTTTTATATGAGCAGTTCTTC; CDR3 protein: CASSTSTSLVLYEQFF
J gene: TRBJ2-1; V gene: TRBV19; clone size: many; D gene: NA; CDR3 DNA: TGTGCCAGTAGTGGTGGGTACAATGAGCAGTTCTTC; CDR3 protein: CASSGGYNEQFF
J gene: TRBJ1-2; V gene: TRBV12-5; clone size: NA; D gene: NA; CDR3 DNA: TGTGCTAGTGGTTTCGGCGGTACTAACTATGGCTACACCTTC; CDR3 protein: CASGFGGTNYGYTF
J gene: TRBJ1-1; V gene: TRBV7-6; clone size: many; D gene: NA; CDR3 DNA: TGTGCCAGCAGCTTAGACGCGAACACTGAAGCTTTCTTT; CDR3 protein: CASSLDANTEAFF
J gene: TRBJ2-1; V gene: TRBV10-3; clone size: few; D gene: NA; CDR3 DNA: TGTGCCATCAGTGACCCCCCTCCCCGGGACCCCGGTAACAATGAGCAGTTCTTC; CDR3 protein: CAISDPPPRDPGNNEQFF